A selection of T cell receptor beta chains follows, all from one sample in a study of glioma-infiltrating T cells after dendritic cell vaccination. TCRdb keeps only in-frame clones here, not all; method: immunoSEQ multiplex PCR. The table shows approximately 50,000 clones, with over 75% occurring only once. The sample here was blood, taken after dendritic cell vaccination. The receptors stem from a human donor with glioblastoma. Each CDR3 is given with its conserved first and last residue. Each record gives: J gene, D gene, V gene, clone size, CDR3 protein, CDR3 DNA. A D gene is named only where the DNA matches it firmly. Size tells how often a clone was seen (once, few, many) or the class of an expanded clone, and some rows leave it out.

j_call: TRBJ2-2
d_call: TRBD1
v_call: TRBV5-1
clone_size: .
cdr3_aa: CASSLDGTGTGELFF
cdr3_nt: TGCGCCAGCAGCTTGGACGGGACAGGGACCGGGGAGCTGTTTTTT

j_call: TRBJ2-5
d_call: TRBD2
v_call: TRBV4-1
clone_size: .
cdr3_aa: CASSPSGTYQETQYF
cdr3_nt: TGCGCCAGCAGCCCTAGCGGAACGTACCAAGAGACCCAGTACTTC

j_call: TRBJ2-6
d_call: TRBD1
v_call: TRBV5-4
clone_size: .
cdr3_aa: CASSLVRQGAAGANVLTF
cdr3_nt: TGTGCCAGCAGCTTAGTGAGACAGGGGGCGGCCGGGGCCAACGTCCTGACTTTC

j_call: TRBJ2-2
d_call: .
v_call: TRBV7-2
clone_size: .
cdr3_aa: CASSSPQGGTGELFF
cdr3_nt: TGTGCCAGCAGCTCCCCCCAGGGAGGCACCGGGGAGCTGTTTTTT

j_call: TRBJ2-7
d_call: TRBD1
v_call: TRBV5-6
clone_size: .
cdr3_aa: CASRIIVDRGYEQYF
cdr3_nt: TGTGCCAGCAGAATCATTGTGGACAGGGGCTACGAGCAGTACTTC

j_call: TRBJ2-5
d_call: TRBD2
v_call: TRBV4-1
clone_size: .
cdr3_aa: CASPGTSVETQYF
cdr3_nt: TGCGCCAGCCCCGGGACTAGCGTAGAGACCCAGTACTTC

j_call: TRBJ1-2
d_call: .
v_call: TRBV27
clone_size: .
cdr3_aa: CASSFRDSRGYTF
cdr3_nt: TGTGCCAGCAGTTTTAGAGACTCAAGGGGCTACACCTTC

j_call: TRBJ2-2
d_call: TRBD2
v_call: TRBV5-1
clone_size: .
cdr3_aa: CASSLRTTGLLTGELFF
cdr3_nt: TGCGCCAGCAGCTTAAGAACCACGGGACTACTAACCGGGGAGCTGTTTTTT

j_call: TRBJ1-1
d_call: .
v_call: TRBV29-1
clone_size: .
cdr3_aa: CSVVQPPGGTEAFF
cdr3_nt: TGCAGCGTTGTTCAGCCTCCCGGCGGGACTGAAGCTTTCTTT

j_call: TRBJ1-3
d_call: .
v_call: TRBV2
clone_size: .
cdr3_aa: CASEPSSGNTIYF
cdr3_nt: TGTGCCAGCGAGCCGAGCTCTGGAAACACCATATATTTT

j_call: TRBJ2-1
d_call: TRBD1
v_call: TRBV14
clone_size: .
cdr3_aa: CASSQVGQGPTRRNEQFF
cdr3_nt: TGTGCCAGCAGCCAAGTCGGACAGGGACCAACTCGCCGCAATGAGCAGTTCTTC

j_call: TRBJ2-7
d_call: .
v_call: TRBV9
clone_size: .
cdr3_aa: CASSVEGSTSSYEQYF
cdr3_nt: TGTGCCAGCAGCGTAGAGGGGTCTACCAGCTCCTACGAGCAGTACTTC

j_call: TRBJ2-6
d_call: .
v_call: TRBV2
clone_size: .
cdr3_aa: CASSPLSGANVLTF
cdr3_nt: TGTGCCAGCAGTCCCCTCTCTGGGGCCAACGTCCTGACTTTC

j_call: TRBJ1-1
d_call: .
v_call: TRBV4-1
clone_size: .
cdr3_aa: CASSQGFGETPTLNTEAFF
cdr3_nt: TGCGCCAGCAGCCAAGGTTTCGGGGAAACTCCCACCTTGAACACTGAAGCTTTCTTT

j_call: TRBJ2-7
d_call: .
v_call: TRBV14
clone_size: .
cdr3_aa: CASNGKTYEQYF
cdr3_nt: TGTGCCAGCAACGGGAAGACCTACGAGCAGTACTTC

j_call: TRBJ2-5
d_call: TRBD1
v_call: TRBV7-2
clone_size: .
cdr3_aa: CASSFGGTGETQYF
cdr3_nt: TGTGCCAGCAGCTTTGGGGGGACAGGGGAGACCCAGTACTTC

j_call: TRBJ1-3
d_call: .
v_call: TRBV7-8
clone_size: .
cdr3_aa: CASSSRDKVKSTGNTIYF
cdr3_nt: TGTGCCAGCAGCTCACGGGACAAAGTAAAGTCAACTGGAAACACCATATATTTT

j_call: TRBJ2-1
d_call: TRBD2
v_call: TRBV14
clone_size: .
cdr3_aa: CASSQVGLVGGNEQFF
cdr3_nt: TGTGCCAGCAGCCAAGTGGGACTAGTAGGGGGCAATGAGCAGTTCTTC

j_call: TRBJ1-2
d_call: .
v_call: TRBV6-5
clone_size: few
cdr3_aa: CASRRKGVGYTF
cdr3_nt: TGTGCCAGCAGGCGAAAGGGGGTTGGCTACACCTTC

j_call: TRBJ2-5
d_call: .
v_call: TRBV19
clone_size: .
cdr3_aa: CASSTPGLETQYF
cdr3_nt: TGTGCCAGTAGTACCCCCGGGTTGGAGACCCAGTACTTC

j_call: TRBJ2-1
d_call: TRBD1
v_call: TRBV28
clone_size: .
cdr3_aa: CASLQGGADEQFF
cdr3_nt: TGTGCCAGCCTACAAGGGGGCGCGGATGAGCAGTTCTTC

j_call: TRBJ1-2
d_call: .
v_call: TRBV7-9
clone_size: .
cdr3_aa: CASTQEGPYTF
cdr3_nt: TGTGCCAGCACTCAGGAGGGCCCGTACACCTTC

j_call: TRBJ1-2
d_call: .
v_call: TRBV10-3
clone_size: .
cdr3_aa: CAISVLGQIYGYTF
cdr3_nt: TGTGCCATCAGTGTCCTGGGGCAGATCTATGGCTACACCTTC

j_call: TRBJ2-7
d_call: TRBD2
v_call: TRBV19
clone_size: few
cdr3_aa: CASSIIAGIYEQYF
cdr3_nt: TGTGCCAGTAGTATCATAGCGGGAATCTACGAGCAGTACTTC

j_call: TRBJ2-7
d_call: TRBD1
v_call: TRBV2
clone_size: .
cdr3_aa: CASSGRDRGVRGQYF
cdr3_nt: TGTGCCAGCAGTGGAAGAGACAGGGGGGTGAGGGGGCAGTACTTC

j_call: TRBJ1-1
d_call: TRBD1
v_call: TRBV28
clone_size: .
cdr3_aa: CASSSRGDRGGNTEAFF
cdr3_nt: TGTGCCAGCAGTTCCCGGGGGGACAGGGGGGGGAACACTGAAGCTTTCTTT